This T cell receptor (beta chain) is drawn from a study of blood T cell repertoires in COVID-19. Study context: Specimens from acute and convalescent COVID-19 originated in the United States, Italy and Spain. Sources were T cells, B-cell-depleted T cells, or PBMCs; the material itself was cDNA or gDNA.

The V gene lost 1 base and the J gene lost 5 bases, with 8 bases spanning the gap. CDR1 SGHAT and CDR2 FQNNGV come from the germline V gene. The CDR3 consists of 13 residues. In the source study's methods: Amplifying reference gene primers gave estimates of nucleated cell counts. Some clones are missing from TCRdb's copy, which holds only in-frame ones; the method was immunoSEQ multiplex PCR. For V, J and clone size, that table is used; D and trimming come from the DNA. The sample has 150,000 to 200,000 clones, around 90% seen once. This clone has a single count. The receptor was derived from a man aged 40-49 years with acute or convalescent COVID-19. Sequenced sample: peripheral blood. The genes are TRBV11-2 and TRBJ1-1; D gene unclear. For the CDR3, the DNA is TGTGCCAGCAGCTTAGTACTGAGTACTGAAGCTTTCTTT. Its translation is CASSLVLSTEAFF.